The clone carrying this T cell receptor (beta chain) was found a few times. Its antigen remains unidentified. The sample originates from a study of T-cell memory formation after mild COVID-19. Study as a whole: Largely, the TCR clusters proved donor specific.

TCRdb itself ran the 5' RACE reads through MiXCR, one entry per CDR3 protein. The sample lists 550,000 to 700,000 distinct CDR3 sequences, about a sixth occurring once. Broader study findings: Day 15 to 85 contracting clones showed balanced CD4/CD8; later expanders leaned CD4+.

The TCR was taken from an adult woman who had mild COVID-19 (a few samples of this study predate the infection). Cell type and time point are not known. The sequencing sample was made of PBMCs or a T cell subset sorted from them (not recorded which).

The CDR3 nucleotides are TGTGCCTGGGCGGGAGCGGAGACCCAGTACTTC. Translating it yields CAWAGAETQYF. The chain couples TRBV30 to TRBJ2-5; the match to TRBD2 covers 7 bases. The CDR3 is made up of 11 amino acids. CDR1 is GTSNPN, CDR2 SVGIG, per germline (reference sequence). V was clipped by 5 bases and J by 5 bases; unmatched bases: 2.